This entry concerns a single TCR beta chain. TCRdb processed the reads anew with MiXCR; each CDR3 protein has one entry. The data show about 330,000 distinct CDR3 sequences, over 7.5% seen once. Deletions cut 5 bases from V and 4 bases from J, with 11 bases between. Germline CDR1 and CDR2: LNHDA and SQIVND (reference sequence). The CDR3 is made up of 13 amino acids. This sample is drawn from a study of T cell repertoires in cytomegalovirus infection. Sequencing input: PBMCs. This TCR derives from a human donor in good health (CMV status not recorded). Some clones in this sample may be carry-over from other donors' samples. The V call is TRBV19, the J call TRBJ1-1; perhaps TRBD1 as D (5 bases). The CDR3 DNA sequence: TGTGCCAGTAGTCGGCGGGACCGCACTGAAGCTTTCTTT. Protein product: CASSRRDRTEAFF.